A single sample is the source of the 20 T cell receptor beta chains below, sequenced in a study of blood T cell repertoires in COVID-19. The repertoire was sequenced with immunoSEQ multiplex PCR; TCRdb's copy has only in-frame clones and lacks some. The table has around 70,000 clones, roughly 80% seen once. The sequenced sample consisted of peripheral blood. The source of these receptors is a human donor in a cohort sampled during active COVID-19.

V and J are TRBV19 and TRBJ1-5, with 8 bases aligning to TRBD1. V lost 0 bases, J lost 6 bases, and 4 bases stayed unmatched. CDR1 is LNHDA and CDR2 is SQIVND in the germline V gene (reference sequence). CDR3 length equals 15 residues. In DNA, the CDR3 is TGTGCCAGTAGTATAGACAGGGGGCTGGTTCAGCCCCAGCATTTT. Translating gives CASSIDRGLVQPQHF.

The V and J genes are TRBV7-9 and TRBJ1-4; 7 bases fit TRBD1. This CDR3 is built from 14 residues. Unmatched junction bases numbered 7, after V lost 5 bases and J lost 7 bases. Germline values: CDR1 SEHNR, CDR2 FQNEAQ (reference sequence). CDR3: CASSPGDRGEKLFF. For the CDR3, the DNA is TGTGCCAGCAGCCCCGGGGACAGAGGTGAAAAACTGTTTTTT.

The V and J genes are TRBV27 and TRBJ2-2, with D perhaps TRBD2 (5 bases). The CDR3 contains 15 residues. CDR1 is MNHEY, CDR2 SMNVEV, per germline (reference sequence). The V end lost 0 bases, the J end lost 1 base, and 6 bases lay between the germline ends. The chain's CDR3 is CASSLSRGNTGELFF. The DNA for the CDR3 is TGTGCCAGCAGTTTATCTCGGGGGAACACCGGGGAGCTGTTTTTT.

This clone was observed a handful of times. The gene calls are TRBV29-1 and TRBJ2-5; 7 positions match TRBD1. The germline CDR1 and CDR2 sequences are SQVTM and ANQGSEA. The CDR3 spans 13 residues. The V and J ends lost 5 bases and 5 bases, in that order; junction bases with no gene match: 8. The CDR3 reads CSVSLAGGETQYF. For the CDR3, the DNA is TGCAGCGTTTCCCTAGCAGGGGGTGAGACCCAGTACTTC. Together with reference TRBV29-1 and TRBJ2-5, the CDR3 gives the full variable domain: SAVISQKPSRDICQRGTSLTIQCQVDSQVTMMFWYRQQPGQSLTLIATANQGSEATYESGFVIDKFPISRPNLTFSTLTVSNMSPEDSSIYLCSVSLAGGETQYFGPGTRLLVL.

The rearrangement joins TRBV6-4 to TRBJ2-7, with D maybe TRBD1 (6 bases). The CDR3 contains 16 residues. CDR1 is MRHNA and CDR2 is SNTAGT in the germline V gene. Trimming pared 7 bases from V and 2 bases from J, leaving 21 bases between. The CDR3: CASMCSKAGETYEQYF. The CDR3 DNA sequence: TGTGCCAGCATGTGTTCTAAGGCAGGGGAGACCTACGAGCAGTACTTC.

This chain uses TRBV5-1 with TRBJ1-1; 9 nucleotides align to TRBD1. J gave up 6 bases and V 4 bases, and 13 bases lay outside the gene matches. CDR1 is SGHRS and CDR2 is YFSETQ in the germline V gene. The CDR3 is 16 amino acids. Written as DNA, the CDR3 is TGCGCCAGCAGCGCTATACCCCAGGACAGGGGCCCTGAAGCTTTCTTT. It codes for CASSAIPQDRGPEAFF.

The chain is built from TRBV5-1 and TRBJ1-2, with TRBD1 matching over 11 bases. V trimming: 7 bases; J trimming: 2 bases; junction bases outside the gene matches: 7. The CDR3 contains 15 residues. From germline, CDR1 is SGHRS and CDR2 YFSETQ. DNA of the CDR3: TGCGCCAGCTGGGACAGGGGGACTAAAAACTATGGCTACACCTTC. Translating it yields CASWDRGTKNYGYTF.

The CDR3 sequence: CASSPGLGGGYTF. The CDR3 DNA follows: TGTGCCAGCAGTCCCGGACTCGGCGGGGGCTACACCTTC. The rearrangement links TRBV12-3 or TRBV12-4 to TRBJ1-2; D not resolved. There are 13 residues in the CDR3. The germline V and J ends were trimmed by 5 bases and 8 bases, with 15 bases remaining between them.

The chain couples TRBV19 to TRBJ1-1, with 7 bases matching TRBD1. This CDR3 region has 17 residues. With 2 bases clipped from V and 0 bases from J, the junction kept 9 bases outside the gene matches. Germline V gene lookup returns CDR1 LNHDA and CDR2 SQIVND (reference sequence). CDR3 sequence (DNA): TGTGCCAGTAGTATAACTTCCGGGACAGCCCTGAACACTGAAGCTTTCTTT. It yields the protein CASSITSGTALNTEAFF.

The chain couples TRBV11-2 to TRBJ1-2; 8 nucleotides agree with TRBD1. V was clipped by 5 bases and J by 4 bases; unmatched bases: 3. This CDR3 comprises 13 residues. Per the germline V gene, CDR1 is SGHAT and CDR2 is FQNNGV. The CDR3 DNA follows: TGTGCCAGCAGCCGGACAGGGCCCTATGGCTACACCTTC. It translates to CASSRTGPYGYTF.

CDR3 bases: TGTGCCAGCATCCCGGGACTAGCAAACACCGGGGAGCTGTTTTTT. It specifies CASIPGLANTGELFF. V is TRBV11-2 and J is TRBJ2-2; 9 bases agree with TRBD2. J gave up 2 bases and V 7 bases, and 5 bases lay outside the gene matches. Looked up from germline, CDR1 is SGHAT and CDR2 is FQNNGV. The CDR3 loop spans 15 amino acids.

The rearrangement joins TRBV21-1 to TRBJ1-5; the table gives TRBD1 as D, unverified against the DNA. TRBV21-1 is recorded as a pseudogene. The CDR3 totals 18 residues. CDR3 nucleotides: TGTGCCAGCAGCTTCGGGACAGGGGGCGAGGGACGAAATCAGCCCCAGCATTTT. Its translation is CASSFGTGGEGRNQPQHF.

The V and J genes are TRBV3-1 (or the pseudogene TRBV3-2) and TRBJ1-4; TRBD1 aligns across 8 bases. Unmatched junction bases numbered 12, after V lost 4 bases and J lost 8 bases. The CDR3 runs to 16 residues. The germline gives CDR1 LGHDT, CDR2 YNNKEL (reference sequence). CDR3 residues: CASSPDREEQSEKLFF. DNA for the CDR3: TGTGCCAGCAGCCCGGACAGGGAGGAACAGAGCGAAAAACTGTTTTTT.

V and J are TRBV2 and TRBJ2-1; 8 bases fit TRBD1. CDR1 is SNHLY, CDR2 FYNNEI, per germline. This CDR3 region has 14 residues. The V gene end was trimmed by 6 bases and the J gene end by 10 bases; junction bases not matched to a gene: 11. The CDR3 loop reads CASRAYQGAGEQFF. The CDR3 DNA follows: TGTGCCAGCAGGGCTTACCAGGGGGCGGGCGAGCAGTTCTTC.

CDR3 coding DNA: TGTGCCAGTAGTATCGCCGGGACAGTAAGTGAAAAACTGTTTTTT. It is translated as CASSIAGTVSEKLFF. The chain employs TRBV19 and TRBJ1-4; 7 bases line up with TRBD1. With V trimmed by 3 bases and J by 7 bases, 8 bases remained unmatched. The length of the CDR3 is 15 residues. CDR1 is LNHDA and CDR2 is SQIVND in the germline V gene (reference sequence).

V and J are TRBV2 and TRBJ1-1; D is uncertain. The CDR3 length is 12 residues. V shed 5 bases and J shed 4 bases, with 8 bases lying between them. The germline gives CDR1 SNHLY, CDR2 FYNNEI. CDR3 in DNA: TGTGCCAGCAGTTGGACTCCCACTGAAGCTTTCTTT. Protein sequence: CASSWTPTEAFF.

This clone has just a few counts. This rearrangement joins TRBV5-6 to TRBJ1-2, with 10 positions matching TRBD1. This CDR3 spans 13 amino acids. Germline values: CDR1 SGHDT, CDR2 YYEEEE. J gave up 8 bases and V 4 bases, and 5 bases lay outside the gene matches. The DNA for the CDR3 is TGTGCCAGCAGCGTCGGGACAGGGGACGGCTACACCTTC. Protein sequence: CASSVGTGDGYTF.

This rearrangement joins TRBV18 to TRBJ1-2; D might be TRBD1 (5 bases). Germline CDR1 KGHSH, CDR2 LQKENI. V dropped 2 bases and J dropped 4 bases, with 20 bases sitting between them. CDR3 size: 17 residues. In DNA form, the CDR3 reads TGTGCCAGCTCACCAACTCGGTGGGGGAGGGTAGTCTATGGCTACACCTTC. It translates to CASSPTRWGRVVYGYTF.

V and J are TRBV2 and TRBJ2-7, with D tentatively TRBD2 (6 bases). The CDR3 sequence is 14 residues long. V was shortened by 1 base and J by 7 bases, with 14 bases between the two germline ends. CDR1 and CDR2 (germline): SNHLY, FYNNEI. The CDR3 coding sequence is TGTGCCAGCAGTGAAGGGGGGGACTTTACAGAGCAGTACTTC. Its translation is CASSEGGDFTEQYF.

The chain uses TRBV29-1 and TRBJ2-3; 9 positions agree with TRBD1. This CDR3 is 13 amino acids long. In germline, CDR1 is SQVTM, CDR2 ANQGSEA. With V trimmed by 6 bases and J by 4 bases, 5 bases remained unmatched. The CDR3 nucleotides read TGCAGCGTAGGGGACAGGGCCCCAGATACGCAGTATTTT. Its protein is CSVGDRAPDTQYF.